This record covers a single TCR beta chain. Its target is unknown. The entry originates in a study of cytomegalovirus exposure and HLA in healthy donors. Study results and caveats: In vitro confirmation showed three CMV-associated chains to be CMV antigen specific. An analysis that was carried out later associated 16,951 TCR beta sequences with HLA alleles at 0.05 false discovery rate.

The germline CDR1 and CDR2 sequences are SQVTM and ANQGSEA. This CDR3 spans 15 amino acids. V shed 4 bases and J shed 10 bases, with 25 bases lying between them. Both 60 Vbeta primers and 13 Jbeta primers went into the PCR. The repertoire was sequenced with immunoSEQ multiplex PCR; TCRdb's copy has only in-frame clones and lacks some. The table lists some 120,000 clones, around three quarters of them singletons, with roughly 3.6% in the top ten. This receptor was obtained from a man younger than 45 in good health and CMV-seronegative. The chain links TRBV29-1 to TRBJ1-1, with a tentative D call TRBD1 (5 bases). Input material: PBMCs. The CDR3 sequence: CSVVFPDRSPFRAFF. The DNA for the CDR3 is TGCAGCGTTGTGTTCCCTGACAGAAGCCCTTTCAGAGCTTTCTTT. Full variable domain (missing parts from reference TRBV29-1 and TRBJ1-1): SAVISQKPSRDICQRGTSLTIQCQVDSQVTMMFWYRQQPGQSLTLIATANQGSEATYESGFVIDKFPISRPNLTFSTLTVSNMSPEDSSIYLCSVVFPDRSPFRAFFGQGTRLTVV.